One and the same sample provided the 6 T cell receptor beta chains below, sequenced in a study of tumor T cells in aggressive B-cell lymphoma. TCRdb's table, derived via immunoSEQ multiplex PCR, lists solely in-frame clones and lacks some. Found here are approximately 1,000 clones, roughly four fifths of them singletons; the top ten hold less than 9.5%. The sequenced sample was tumor tissue. The receptors come from an adult with diffuse large B cell lymphoma.

This CDR3 is CASNMGGVLYSNQPQHF. CDR3 nucleotides: TGTGCCAGCAATATGGGAGGGGTCCTTTATAGCAATCAGCCCCAGCATTTT. This chain connects TRBV28 to TRBJ1-5, with a weak D call TRBD1 (5 bases). V lost 7 bases, J lost 0 bases, and 19 bases lay in between. CDR3 length: 17 residues. The germline gives CDR1 MDHEN, CDR2 SYDVKM.

V is TRBV19 and J is TRBJ2-1; no reliable D call. V shed 3 bases and J shed 8 bases, with 5 bases lying between them. CDR3 length: 11 amino acids. The germline gives CDR1 LNHDA, CDR2 SQIVND (reference sequence). In nucleotides, the CDR3 is TGTGCCAGTAGTATCTTCCATGAGCAGTTCTTC. Its translation: CASSIFHEQFF.

This clone turned up a few times. The chain combines TRBV29-1 with TRBJ2-3; 11 bases are shared with TRBD1. CDR3 length equals 13 residues. The germline V gene has CDR1 SQVTM and CDR2 ANQGSEA. The J segment lost 4 bases and the V segment lost 6 bases, leaving 3 bases of the junction unmatched. CDR3 DNA: TGCAGCGTGGACAGGGGGCGTCCAGATACGCAGTATTTT. It codes for CSVDRGRPDTQYF.

V usage is TRBV5-1 and J usage is TRBJ2-1, with TRBD1 matching 9 bases. The CDR3 totals 16 residues. The germline gives CDR1 SGHRS, CDR2 YFSETQ. Trimming cost V 0 bases and J 4 bases; bases outside gene matches: 5. In nucleotides, the CDR3 is TGCGCCAGCAGCTTGGACACCGGGACAGGGTACAATGAGCAGTTCTTC. This gives the protein CASSLDTGTGYNEQFF.

This clone was counted once. The rearrangement uses TRBV19 and TRBJ1-5; a possible D gene is TRBD1 (5 bases). V gave up 5 bases and J gave up 5 bases, with 10 bases separating them. Per the germline V gene, CDR1 is LNHDA and CDR2 is SQIVND (reference sequence). The CDR3 totals 13 residues. The CDR3 loop reads CASSAGGHQPQHF. In DNA form, the CDR3 reads TGTGCCAGTAGTGCCGGGGGACATCAGCCCCAGCATTTT.

The chain employs TRBV15 and TRBJ2-5; 7 bases are shared with TRBD2. Trimming at V came to 0 bases and at J to 11 bases, leaving 12 bases not matched to a gene. Germline V gene lookup returns CDR1 LNHNV and CDR2 YYDKDF (reference sequence). The CDR3 sequence is 15 residues long. CDR3 amino acids: CATSRDSGRDEAQYF. The CDR3 DNA reads TGTGCCACCAGCAGAGACTCAGGGAGGGATGAGGCTCAGTACTTC.